This TCR beta chain was obtained from a study of CD8 T cells in ankylosing spondylitis. TCRdb used MiXCR to reprocess the 5' RACE reads, holding one entry per CDR3 protein. The table has 250,000 to 400,000 distinct CDR3 sequences, roughly 10% seen once. Germline values: CDR1 GTSNPN, CDR2 SVGIG (reference sequence). The V and J ends lost 4 bases and 5 bases respectively, with 5 bases between them. The CDR3 sequence is 11 residues long. This clonotype was detected a few times. The clonotype originates from a female donor with ankylosing spondylitis or in good health (not recorded which). The chain links TRBV30 to TRBJ2-2; the D is unclear. Sequencing was done on a sample of blood, either unsorted or a sorted T cell fraction (not recorded which). The CDR3, as DNA: TGTGCCTGGAAGGGAACCGGGGAGCTGTTTTTT. This codes for CAWKGTGELFF.